This entry features one T cell receptor beta chain sequence. Its antigen is currently unknown. Constant-segment-primed 5'RACE gave TCR alpha and TCR beta cDNA libraries with sample barcodes and UMIs. Using its own MiXCR run on the 5' RACE reads, TCRdb lists one record per CDR3 protein. Among roughly 110,000 distinct CDR3 sequences listed, approximately 15% were seen once. The CDR3 loop spans 16 amino acids. CDR1 LGHNA and CDR2 YSLEER come from the germline V gene. V was clipped by 1 base and J by 4 bases, with 14 bases between them. These data belong to a study of T-cell memory formation after mild COVID-19. Study observations and caveats: The study detected some responding clones in pre-infection memory, suggesting cross-reactive memory joined. The study found balanced CD4/CD8 in clones contracting day 15 to 85 and a CD4+ lean in later expanders. Proof of SARS-CoV-2 specificity was absent for the second-wave clones that crested on day 37.

The source material was PBMCs or a T cell subset sorted from them (not recorded which). The chain couples TRBV4-3 to TRBJ1-3, with D perhaps TRBD1 (6 bases). The sequence was collected from a man younger than 35 who had mild COVID-19 (a few samples of this study predate the infection). Cell type and time point are not known. Written as DNA, the CDR3 is TGCGCCAGCAGCCAAGCTTCAGGGGAAAGGGGAAACACCATATATTTT. It is translated as CASSQASGERGNTIYF.